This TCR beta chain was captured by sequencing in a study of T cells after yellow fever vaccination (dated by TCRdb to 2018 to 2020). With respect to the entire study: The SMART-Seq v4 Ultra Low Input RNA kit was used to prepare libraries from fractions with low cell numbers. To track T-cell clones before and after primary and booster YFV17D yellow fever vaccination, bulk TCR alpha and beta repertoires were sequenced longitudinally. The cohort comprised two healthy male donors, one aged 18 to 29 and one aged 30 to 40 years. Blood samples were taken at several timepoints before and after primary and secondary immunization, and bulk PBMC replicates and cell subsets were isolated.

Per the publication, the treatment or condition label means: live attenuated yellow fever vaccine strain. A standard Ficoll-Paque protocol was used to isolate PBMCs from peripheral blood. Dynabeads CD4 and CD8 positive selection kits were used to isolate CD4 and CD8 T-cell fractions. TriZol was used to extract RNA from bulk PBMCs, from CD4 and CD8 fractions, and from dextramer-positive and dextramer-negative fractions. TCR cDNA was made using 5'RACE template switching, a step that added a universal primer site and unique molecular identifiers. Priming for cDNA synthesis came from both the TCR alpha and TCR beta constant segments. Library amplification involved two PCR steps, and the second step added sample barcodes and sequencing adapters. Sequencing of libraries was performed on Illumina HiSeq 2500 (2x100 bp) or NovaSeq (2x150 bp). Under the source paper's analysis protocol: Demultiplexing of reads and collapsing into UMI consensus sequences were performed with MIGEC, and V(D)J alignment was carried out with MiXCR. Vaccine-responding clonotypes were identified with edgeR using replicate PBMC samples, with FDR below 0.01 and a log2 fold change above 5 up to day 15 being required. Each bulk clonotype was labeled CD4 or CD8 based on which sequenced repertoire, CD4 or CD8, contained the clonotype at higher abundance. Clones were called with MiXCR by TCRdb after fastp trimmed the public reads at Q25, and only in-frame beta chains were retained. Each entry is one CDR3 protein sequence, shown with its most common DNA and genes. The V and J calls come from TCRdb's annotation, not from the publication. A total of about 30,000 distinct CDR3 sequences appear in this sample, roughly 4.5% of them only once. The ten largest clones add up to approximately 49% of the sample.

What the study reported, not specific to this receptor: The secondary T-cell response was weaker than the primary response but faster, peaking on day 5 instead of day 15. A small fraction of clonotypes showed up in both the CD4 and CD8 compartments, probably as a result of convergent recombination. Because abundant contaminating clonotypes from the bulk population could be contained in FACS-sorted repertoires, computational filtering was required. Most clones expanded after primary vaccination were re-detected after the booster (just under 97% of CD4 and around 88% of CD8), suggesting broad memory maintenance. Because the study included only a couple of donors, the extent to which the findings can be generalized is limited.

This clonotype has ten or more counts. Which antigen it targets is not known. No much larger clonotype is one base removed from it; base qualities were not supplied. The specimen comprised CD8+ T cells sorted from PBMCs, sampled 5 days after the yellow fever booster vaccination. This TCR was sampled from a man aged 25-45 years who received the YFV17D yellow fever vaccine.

The DNA sequence is TGTGCCAGCAGCTTAGATAGGATCTTTACTAGCACAGATACGCAGTATTTT. Translated, this gives CASSLDRIFTSTDTQYF. The rearrangement joined TRBV11-2 to TRBJ2-3, with the D gene not clear enough to name. V and J lose 0 bases and 0 bases, and a span of 13 bases separates them. The CDR1 and CDR2 encoded by the germline V gene are SGHAT and FQNNGV. The cysteine opens and the phenylalanine closes a CDR3 of 17 amino acids. The read is trimmed to its CDR3 DNA, 51 bases read in frame from base 1.